This is a list of T cell receptor beta chains from one sample in a study of PD-L1 blockade in urothelial cancer. Some clones are missing from TCRdb's copy, which holds only in-frame ones; the method was immunoSEQ multiplex PCR. The table lists 100,000 to 150,000 clones, about 88% of them singletons, with 3% to 4% in the top ten. The sequences come from PBMCs, collected around atezolizumab (anti-PD-L1) treatment. Receptor source: a man in his forties or fifties with urothelial cancer. CDR3s include the opening cysteine and the closing phenylalanine or tryptophan. The D gene is left open where the match is weak. Only some rows state a clone size, as once, few, many or a class for expanded clones.

D: TRBD2
J: TRBJ2-1
V: TRBV4-2
size: once
DNA: TGTGCCAGCAGCCAAGACCGCAGCGGGAAAATGCCGCAGTTCTTC
CDR3: CASSQDRSGKMPQFF

D: -
J: TRBJ1-2
V: TRBV5-4
size: -
DNA: TGTGCCAGCAGCTTGCATGAGGGCTTCGATGGCTACACCTTC
CDR3: CASSLHEGFDGYTF

D: TRBD1
J: TRBJ1-6
V: TRBV19
size: -
DNA: TGTGCCAGTAGTATCGCCGACAGGGGAATGTCACCCCTCCACTTT
CDR3: CASSIADRGMSPLHF

D: -
J: TRBJ2-7
V: TRBV30
size: once
DNA: TGTGCCTGGAGTGTCTCAGGGATGAAGACCTACGAGCAGTACTTC
CDR3: CAWSVSGMKTYEQYF

D: TRBD2
J: TRBJ2-7
V: TRBV6-1
size: -
DNA: TGTGCCAGCGAGGCGGGGGGAGGCTCCTACGAGCAGTACTTC
CDR3: CASEAGGGSYEQYF

D: -
J: TRBJ1-2
V: TRBV27
size: -
DNA: TGTGCCAGCAGTCCGATTCAGGGGTTCCATGGCTACACCTTC
CDR3: CASSPIQGFHGYTF

D: -
J: TRBJ1-2
V: TRBV6-1
size: few
DNA: TGTGCCAGCAGTGAATTTTGGTCCGGCTATGGCTACACCTTC
CDR3: CASSEFWSGYGYTF

D: TRBD2
J: TRBJ2-1
V: TRBV7-3
size: few
DNA: TGTGCCAGCAGCTTAGGAGCCGGGGGGACCAATGAGCAGTTCTTC
CDR3: CASSLGAGGTNEQFF

D: TRBD1
J: TRBJ2-7
V: TRBV28
size: -
DNA: TGTGCCAGCAGTCTAGGACAGGGGACTAAAAGCTACGAGCAGTACTTC
CDR3: CASSLGQGTKSYEQYF

D: -
J: TRBJ2-1
V: TRBV6-5
size: -
DNA: TGTGCCAGCAAGACTAGTTTTGAGCAGTTCTTC
CDR3: CASKTSFEQFF

D: -
J: TRBJ2-4
V: TRBV5-6
size: once
DNA: TGTGCCAGCAGCTTAAACGGACAGAGGAATTTTCAGTACTTC
CDR3: CASSLNGQRNFQYF

D: -
J: TRBJ2-7
V: TRBV27
size: -
DNA: TGTGCCAGCAGTGGGCTGGGGGCCGGGTACGAGCAGTACTTC
CDR3: CASSGLGAGYEQYF

D: -
J: TRBJ1-2
V: TRBV25-1
size: few
DNA: TGTGCCAGCAGTTCTACGGGTAATGGCTACACCTTC
CDR3: CASSSTGNGYTF

D: TRBD1
J: TRBJ1-1
V: TRBV7-9
size: -
DNA: TGTGCCAGCAGCCGAGACAGGGTAGGTAATAGTGAAGCTTTCTTT
CDR3: CASSRDRVGNSEAFF

D: -
J: TRBJ2-7
V: TRBV28
size: -
DNA: TGTGCCAGCAGTCCCGGGACACCGAAAGCCTACGAGCAGTACTTC
CDR3: CASSPGTPKAYEQYF

D: TRBD1
J: TRBJ1-1
V: TRBV2
size: -
DNA: TGTGCCAGCAAGGGGTTCGACAGGGTGAATACTGAAGCTTTCTTT
CDR3: CASKGFDRVNTEAFF